Following are 20 T cell receptor beta chains from one sample sequenced in a study of beta chain features in type 1 diabetes. General study findings and limits: Researchers report that Type 1 diabetes patients had moderately but significantly shorter TCRB CDR3s across all four CD4+ subsets.

Reverse transcription of all isolated RNA meant that expressed TCRB transcripts were sequenced. Generated by immunoSEQ multiplex PCR, the TCRdb table keeps only in-frame clones and is missing some. Altogether 500,000 to 850,000 clones are present, around 15% being singletons, with the ten largest covering roughly 0.04%. These receptors' targets are unknown. The sample was naive CD4+ T cells from blood. The receptor set was obtained from a man aged 18 to 35 with type 1 diabetes.

The rearrangement links TRBV18 to TRBJ1-1; D gene ambiguous. The ends were cut back, 1 base at V and 8 bases at J, with 5 bases in the middle. The germline V gene encodes CDR1 KGHSH and CDR2 LQKENI. The CDR3 sequence is 11 residues long. CDR3 amino acids: CASSPLEEAFF. The CDR3 coding sequence is TGTGCCAGCTCACCACTGGAGGAAGCTTTCTTT.

This chain links TRBV30 with TRBJ1-2; TRBD1 is a possible D gene (5 bases). Trimming removed 3 bases from V and 0 bases from J, with 14 bases in between. Germline CDR1 GTSNPN, CDR2 SVGIG (reference sequence). CDR3 length: 15 amino acids. The DNA for the CDR3 is TGTGCCTGGAGCCGGGCAGGGATGTCTAACTATGGCTACACCTTC. Translation: CAWSRAGMSNYGYTF.

The J gene is TRBJ2-7, the V gene TRBV18; D may be TRBD2 (6 bases). The CDR3 covers 14 residues. The V and J ends lost 4 bases and 4 bases respectively, with 14 bases between them. Germline V gives CDR1 KGHSH, CDR2 LQKENI. The CDR3 DNA sequence: TGTGCCAGCTCACGCGGGGAATCCCTGTACGAGCAGTACTTC. It is translated as CASSRGESLYEQYF.

This clone turned up a few times. J is TRBJ2-7 and V is TRBV18; no clear D gene. Trimming left V 5 bases short and J 2 bases short, with 16 bases between. The CDR3 consists of 15 residues. Germline V gene lookup returns CDR1 KGHSH and CDR2 LQKENI. CDR3 in DNA: TGTGCCAGCTCATCAGAGGATTCGTCCCCCTACGAGCAGTACTTC. Its protein product is CASSSEDSSPYEQYF.

The chain combines TRBV11-1 with TRBJ2-2; 7 nucleotides match TRBD2. CDR1 and CDR2 (germline): SGHAT, FQDESV (reference sequence). The CDR3 covers 16 residues. The trim removed 0 bases at V and 7 bases at J, leaving 8 bases unmatched. The CDR3 DNA follows: TGTGCCAGCAGCTTAGCTCGACACGGACTAGGCGGGGAGCTGTTTTTT. It is translated as CASSLARHGLGGELFF.

The CDR3 region is CASSGFPGWVTDTQYF. The CDR3 bases are TGTGCCAGCAGCGGCTTTCCGGGATGGGTCACAGATACGCAGTATTTT. The rearrangement joins TRBV9 to TRBJ2-3; D is possibly TRBD2 (5 bases). This CDR3 is built from 16 residues. Germline-derived CDR1 and CDR2 are SGDLS and YYNGEE. The V end was cut by 3 bases, the J end by 2 bases, with 16 bases between.

This clone appeared a few times. The chain combines TRBV30 with TRBJ1-5, with D perhaps TRBD1 (5 bases). CDR3 length equals 13 residues. The germline gives CDR1 GTSNPN, CDR2 SVGIG (reference sequence). The V end was cut by 3 bases, the J end by 5 bases, with 11 bases between. In nucleotides, the CDR3 is TGTGCCTGGAGCGGGGGACTAGATCAGCCCCAGCATTTT. Translated: CAWSGGLDQPQHF. Full variable domain (missing parts from reference TRBV30 and TRBJ1-5): SQTIHQWPATLVQPVGSPLSLECTVEGTSNPNLYWYRQAAGRGLQLLFYSVGIGQISSEVPQNLSASRPQDRQFILSSKKLLLSDSGFYLCAWSGGLDQPQHFGDGTRLSIL.

This clone was counted only a few times. DNA of the CDR3: TGTGCCATAACCGCCGGGACAGGTTCCTACGAGCAGTACTTC. It encodes CAITAGTGSYEQYF. The chain uses TRBV10-3 and TRBJ2-7; 8 bases agree with TRBD1. V gave up 9 bases and J gave up 1 base; unmatched junction bases: 8. This CDR3 comprises 14 residues. Germline CDR1 is ENHRY and CDR2 is SYGVKD.

This clone was counted between two and nine times. V is TRBV18 and J is TRBJ2-7, with 7 bases that match TRBD1. Germline V gene data show CDR1 as KGHSH and CDR2 as LQKENI. Trimming cost V 3 bases and J 5 bases; bases outside gene matches: 7. The CDR3 consists of 14 residues. CDR3 DNA: TGTGCCAGCTCACCCTGGGACAGCGCTGACGAGCAGTACTTC. Encoded protein: CASSPWDSADEQYF.

A few counts support this clone. V is TRBV5-1 and J is TRBJ1-5; D uncertain. The CDR3 sequence is 14 residues long. Germline CDR1 is SGHRS and CDR2 is YFSETQ. Trimming pared 0 bases from V and 5 bases from J, leaving 9 bases between. CDR3 DNA sequence: TGCGCCAGCAGCTTGGAGGGCCGAGATCAGCCCCAGCATTTT. Translated, it gives CASSLEGRDQPQHF.

The chain carries TRBV20-1 and TRBJ2-7, with D tentatively TRBD1 or TRBD2 (5 bases each). CDR1 and CDR2 from the germline V gene are DFQATT and SNEGSKA (reference sequence). The germline V and J ends were trimmed by 1 base and 9 bases, with 10 bases remaining between them. The CDR3 loop spans 11 amino acids. CDR3 nucleotide sequence: TGCAGTGCTAGAGGCGGGCAGGGGCAGTACTTC. As protein: CSARGGQGQYF.

This clone was picked up a small number of times. This chain joins TRBV30 and TRBJ1-2; no definite D call. Trimming stripped 0 bases from V and 3 bases from J, with 11 bases between. Germline CDR1 is GTSNPN and CDR2 is SVGIG (reference sequence). The CDR3 contains 14 residues. The CDR3 loop is CAWSVLNGYYGYTF. The CDR3 DNA sequence: TGTGCCTGGAGTGTACTTAACGGATACTATGGCTACACCTTC.

The rearrangement uses TRBV30 and TRBJ2-3, with 9 nucleotides matching TRBD2. V was clipped by 3 bases and J by 2 bases; unmatched bases: 3. The CDR3 sequence is 14 residues long. Germline lookup yields CDR1 GTSNPN and CDR2 SVGIG (reference sequence). The CDR3 bases are TGTGCCTGGAGAGCGGGGGGCCACACAGATACGCAGTATTTT. This translates into CAWRAGGHTDTQYF.

With regard to this clone: Other DNA sequences in this sample translate to the same CDR3. The V call is TRBV30, the J call TRBJ1-5; D is unclear. V lost 0 bases to trimming and J lost 1 base, with 7 bases between them. This CDR3 has 14 residues. Germline V gene lookup returns CDR1 GTSNPN and CDR2 SVGIG (reference sequence). The CDR3 region has the DNA TGTGCCTGGAGTGTACTCCAGAGCAATCAGCCCCAGCATTTT. The encoded protein is CAWSVLQSNQPQHF.

This clone turned up a few times. CDR3 amino acids: CASSLSQGTFYEQYF. The CDR3, as DNA: TGTGCCAGCAGCTTATCACAGGGGACCTTCTACGAGCAGTACTTC. The rearrangement joins TRBV7-3 to TRBJ2-7; 7 bases align to TRBD1. CDR3 length: 15 amino acids. CDR1 SGHTA and CDR2 FQGTGA come from the germline V gene. After removal of 2 bases from V and 3 bases from J, the junction contained 7 bases not matched to a gene.

J is TRBJ2-7 and V is TRBV5-6, with a tentative D call TRBD1 (6 bases). Trimming removed 9 bases at V and 0 bases at J, with 16 bases between. This CDR3 region has 14 residues. Germline lookup yields CDR1 SGHDT and CDR2 YYEEEE. CDR3 in amino acids: CATLPRGNSYEQYF. In nucleotides, the CDR3 is TGTGCCACCCTACCGAGGGGGAACTCCTACGAGCAGTACTTC.

This clone was counted between two and nine times. J is TRBJ2-7 and V is TRBV30; D unresolved. There are 13 residues in the CDR3. The V end was cut by 2 bases, the J end by 3 bases, with 11 bases between. Germline V gives CDR1 GTSNPN, CDR2 SVGIG (reference sequence). In nucleotides, the CDR3 is TGTGCCTGGAGTAAGTTAGTCGGCTACGAGCAGTACTTC. Translation: CAWSKLVGYEQYF.

The rearrangement joins TRBV30 to TRBJ1-2; D not resolved. The germline V gene encodes CDR1 GTSNPN and CDR2 SVGIG (reference sequence). V lost 0 bases and J lost 6, with 8 bases in between. CDR3 length equals 12 residues. The CDR3 is CAWSVNGDGYTF. In DNA, the CDR3 is TGTGCCTGGAGTGTAAACGGGGATGGCTACACCTTC.

This clone was counted between two and nine times. As DNA, the CDR3 is TGTGCCAGCAGCTCTCCGGGTGGCTCTTACGAGCAGTACTTC. Protein product: CASSSPGGSYEQYF. J is TRBJ2-7 and V is TRBV7-2; D remains ambiguous. The length of the CDR3 is 14 residues. V lost 4 bases and J lost 4, with 14 bases in between. Germline CDR1 reads SGHTA; CDR2 reads FQGNSA.

The rearrangement uses TRBV28 and TRBJ2-7; D gene ambiguous. Trimming took 6 bases from V and 2 from J, leaving 11 bases between them. Germline V gene lookup returns CDR1 MDHEN and CDR2 SYDVKM. The CDR3 length is 13 residues. The CDR3 coding sequence is TGTGCCAGCAGGTCTGGATCAACCTACGAGCAGTACTTC. Translating gives CASRSGSTYEQYF.